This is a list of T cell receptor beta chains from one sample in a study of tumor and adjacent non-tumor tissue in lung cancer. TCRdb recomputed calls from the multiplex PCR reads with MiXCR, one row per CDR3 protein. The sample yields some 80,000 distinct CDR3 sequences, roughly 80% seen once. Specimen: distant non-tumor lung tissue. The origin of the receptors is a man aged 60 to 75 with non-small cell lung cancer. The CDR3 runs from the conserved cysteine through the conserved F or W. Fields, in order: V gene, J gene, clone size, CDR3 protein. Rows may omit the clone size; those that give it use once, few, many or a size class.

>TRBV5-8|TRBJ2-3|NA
CAGSKGTGGSTDTQNF
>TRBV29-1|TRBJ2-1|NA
CSVLPGLAETNEQFF
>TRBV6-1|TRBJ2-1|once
CASSGGKHRYNEQFF
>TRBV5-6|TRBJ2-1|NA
CASSQDGGDVYNEQFF
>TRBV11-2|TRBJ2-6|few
CASSPISRANVLNF
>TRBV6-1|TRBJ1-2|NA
CAGIPLTGHNYGYTF
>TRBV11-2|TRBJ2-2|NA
CANSEGGRSTVELFF
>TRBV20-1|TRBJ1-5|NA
CSALPKGRAGNQSQHF
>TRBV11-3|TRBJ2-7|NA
CASSHRTGLSYEQYF
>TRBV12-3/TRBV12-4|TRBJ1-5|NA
CVSRRTGEYQPQHF
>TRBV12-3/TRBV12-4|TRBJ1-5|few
CASSLGASNQPQHF
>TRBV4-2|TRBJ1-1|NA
CANSQEVGRGLLAFF
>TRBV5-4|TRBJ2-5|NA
CASNSSGGAQETQYF
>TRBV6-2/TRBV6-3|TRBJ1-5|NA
CASRRQGQSGNNPQHF
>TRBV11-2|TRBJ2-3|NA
CASSYQAGGLGTQYF
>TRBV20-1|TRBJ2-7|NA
CSAINVRDTGRAQYF
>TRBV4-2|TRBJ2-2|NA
CVSNQETSGRVNTGELFF
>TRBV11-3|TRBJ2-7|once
CDSSHWHANEQYF
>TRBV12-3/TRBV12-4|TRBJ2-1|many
CATSERETRNEQFF
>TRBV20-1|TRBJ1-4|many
CSATLDSRNEKLFF
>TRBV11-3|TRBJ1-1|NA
CASNLHGRQAEVFF
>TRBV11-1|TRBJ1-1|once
CASSLEAGRTQVFF
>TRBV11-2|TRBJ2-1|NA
CASSLLEHDNEQFF
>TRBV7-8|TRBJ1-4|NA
CASSLGAATYEKLFF
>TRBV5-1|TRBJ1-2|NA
CASSHGNSQGSYGYTF
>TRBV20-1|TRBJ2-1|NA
CSVDSGARYNEQFF
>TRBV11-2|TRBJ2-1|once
CASSRVGGFNDQFF
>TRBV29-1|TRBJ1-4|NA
CSVGAGRYEKLFF
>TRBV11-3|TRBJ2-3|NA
CDNSIETRREEYF
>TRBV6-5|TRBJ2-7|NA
CASIYSLQGASYEHYF
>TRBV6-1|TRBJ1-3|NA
CASSERTGGWGNTIYF
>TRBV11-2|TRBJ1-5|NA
CASNTGHDSNRPQDF
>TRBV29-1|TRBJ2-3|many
CSVESGSRDTQYF
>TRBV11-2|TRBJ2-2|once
CANSEAGRSTGELFF
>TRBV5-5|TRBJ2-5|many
CASSWEPGTGKETQYF
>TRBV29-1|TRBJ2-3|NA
CSVEARGRGGDTQYF
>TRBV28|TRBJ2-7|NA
CASSFLSMAAYEQYF
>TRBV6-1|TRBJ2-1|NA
CASIRDRDDEKFF
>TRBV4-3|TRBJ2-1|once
CPSSQDLGLALGRFF
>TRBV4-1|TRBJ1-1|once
CASSQVLGRGTEAFF
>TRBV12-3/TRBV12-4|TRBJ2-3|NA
CVSSPGDTQYF
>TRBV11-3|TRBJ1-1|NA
CASSLTPNVYGRNAEVFF
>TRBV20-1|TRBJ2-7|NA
CSVRVAGGPDGQYF
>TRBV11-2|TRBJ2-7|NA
CDSIQDRSPLYEQYF
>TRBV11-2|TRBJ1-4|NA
CASSRTGNEKLFF
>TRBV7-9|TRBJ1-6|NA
CASSPPSNSYNSPLHF
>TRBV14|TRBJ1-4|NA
CSSSPRVREKLFF
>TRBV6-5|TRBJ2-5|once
CASSDTGTAALYF
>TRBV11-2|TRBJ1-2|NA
CASNLDGMGNYGYTF
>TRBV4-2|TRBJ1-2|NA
CISSPPAGTEGDGYTF
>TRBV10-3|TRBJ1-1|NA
CAISESDQGVNTEAFF